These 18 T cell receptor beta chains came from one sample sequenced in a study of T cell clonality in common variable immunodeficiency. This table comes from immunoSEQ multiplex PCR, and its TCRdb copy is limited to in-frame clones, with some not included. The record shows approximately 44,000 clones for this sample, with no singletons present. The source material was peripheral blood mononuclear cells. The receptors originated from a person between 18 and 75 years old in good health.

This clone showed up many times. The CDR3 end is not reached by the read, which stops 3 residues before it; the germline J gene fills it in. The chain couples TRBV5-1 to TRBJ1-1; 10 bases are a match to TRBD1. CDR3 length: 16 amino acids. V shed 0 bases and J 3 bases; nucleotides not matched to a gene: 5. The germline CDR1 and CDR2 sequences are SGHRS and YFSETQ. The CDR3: CASSLGGGQGDTEAFF. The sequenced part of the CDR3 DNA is TGCGCCAGCAGCTTGGGGGGAGGACAGGGGGACACTGAA.

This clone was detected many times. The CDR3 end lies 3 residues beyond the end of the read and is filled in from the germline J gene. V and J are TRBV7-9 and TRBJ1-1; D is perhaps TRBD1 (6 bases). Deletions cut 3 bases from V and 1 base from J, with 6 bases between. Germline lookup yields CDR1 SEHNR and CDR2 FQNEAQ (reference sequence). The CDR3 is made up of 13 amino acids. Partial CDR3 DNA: TGTGCCAGCAGCTTGACAGGGAACACTGAA. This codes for CASSLTGNTE. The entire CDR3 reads CASSLTGNTEAFF.

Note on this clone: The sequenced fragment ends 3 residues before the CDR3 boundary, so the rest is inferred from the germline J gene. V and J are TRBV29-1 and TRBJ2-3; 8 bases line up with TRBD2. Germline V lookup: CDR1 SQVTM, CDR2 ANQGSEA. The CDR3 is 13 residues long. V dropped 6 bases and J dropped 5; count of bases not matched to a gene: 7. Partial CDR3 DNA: TGCAGCGTACACGGGGGGGCCGTAGATACG. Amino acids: CSVHGGAVDT. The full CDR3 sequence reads CSVHGGAVDTQYF.

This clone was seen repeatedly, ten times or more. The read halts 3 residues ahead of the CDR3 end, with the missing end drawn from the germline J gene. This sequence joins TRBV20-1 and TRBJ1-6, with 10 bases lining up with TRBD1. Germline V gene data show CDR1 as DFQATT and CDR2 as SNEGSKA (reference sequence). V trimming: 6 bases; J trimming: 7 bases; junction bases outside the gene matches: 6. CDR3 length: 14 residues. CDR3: CSARQGAANSPLHF. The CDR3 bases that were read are TGCAGTGCCAGACAGGGGGCAGCGAATTCACCC.

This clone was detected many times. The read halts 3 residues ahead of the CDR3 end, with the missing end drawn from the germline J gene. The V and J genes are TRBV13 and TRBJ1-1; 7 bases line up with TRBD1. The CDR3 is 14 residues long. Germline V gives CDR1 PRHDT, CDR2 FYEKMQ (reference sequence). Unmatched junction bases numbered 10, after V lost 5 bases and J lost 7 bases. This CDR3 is CASSPQRQGDEAFF. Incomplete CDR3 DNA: TGTGCCAGCAGCCCGCAACGACAGGGAGATGAA.

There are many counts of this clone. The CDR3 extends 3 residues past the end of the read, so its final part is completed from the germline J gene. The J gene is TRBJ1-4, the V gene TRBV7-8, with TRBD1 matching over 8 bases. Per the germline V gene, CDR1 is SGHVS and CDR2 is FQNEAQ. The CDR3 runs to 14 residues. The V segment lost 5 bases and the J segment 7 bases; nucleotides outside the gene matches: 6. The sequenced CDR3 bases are TGTGCCAGCAGCCCAGGGGGCCTTGGTGAAAAA. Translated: CASSPGGLGEK. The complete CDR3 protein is CASSPGGLGEKLFF.

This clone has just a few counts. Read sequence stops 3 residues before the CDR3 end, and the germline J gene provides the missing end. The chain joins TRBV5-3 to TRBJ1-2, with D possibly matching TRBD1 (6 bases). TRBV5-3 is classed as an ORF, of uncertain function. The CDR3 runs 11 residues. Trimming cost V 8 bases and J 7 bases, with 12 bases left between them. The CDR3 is CASYREGGYTF. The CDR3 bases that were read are TGTGCCAGCTACAGGGAGGGTGGC.

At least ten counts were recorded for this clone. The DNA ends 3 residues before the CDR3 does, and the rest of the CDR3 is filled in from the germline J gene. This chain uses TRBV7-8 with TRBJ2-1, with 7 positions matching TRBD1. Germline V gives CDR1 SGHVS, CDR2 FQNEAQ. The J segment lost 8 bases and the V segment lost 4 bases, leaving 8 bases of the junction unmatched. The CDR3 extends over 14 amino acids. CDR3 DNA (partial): TGTGCCAGCAGCTCGGGACAGTCTTTCGATGAG. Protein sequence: CASSSGQSFDE. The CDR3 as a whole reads CASSSGQSFDEQFF.

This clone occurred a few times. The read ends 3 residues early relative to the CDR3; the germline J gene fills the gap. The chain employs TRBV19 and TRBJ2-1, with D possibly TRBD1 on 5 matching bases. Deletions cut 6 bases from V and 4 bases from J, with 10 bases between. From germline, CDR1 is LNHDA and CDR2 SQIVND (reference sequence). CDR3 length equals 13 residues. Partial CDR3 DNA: TGTGCCAGTAGCCCAGGGTGGTACAATGAG. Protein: CASSPGWYNE. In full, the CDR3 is CASSPGWYNEQFF.

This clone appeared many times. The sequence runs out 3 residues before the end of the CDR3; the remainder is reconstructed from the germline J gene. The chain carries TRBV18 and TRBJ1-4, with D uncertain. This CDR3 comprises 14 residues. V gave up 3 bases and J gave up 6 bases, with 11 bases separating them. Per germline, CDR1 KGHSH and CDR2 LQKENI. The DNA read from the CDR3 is TGTGCCAGCTCACCTCCATCGATAGATGAAAAA. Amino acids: CASSPPSIDEK. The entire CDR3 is CASSPPSIDEKLFF. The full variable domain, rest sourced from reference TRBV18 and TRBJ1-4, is NAGVMQNPRHLVRRRGQEARLRCSPMKGHSHVYWYRQLPEEGLKFMVYLQKENIIDESGMPKERFSAEFPKEGPSILRIQQVVRGDSAAYFCASSPPSIDEKLFFGSGTQLSVL.

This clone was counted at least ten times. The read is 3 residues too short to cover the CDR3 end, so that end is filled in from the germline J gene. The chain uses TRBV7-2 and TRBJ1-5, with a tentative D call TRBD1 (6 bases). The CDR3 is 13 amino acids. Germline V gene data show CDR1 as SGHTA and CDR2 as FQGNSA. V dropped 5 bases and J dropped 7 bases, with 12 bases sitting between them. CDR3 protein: CASSLRGTQPQHF. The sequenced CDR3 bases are TGTGCCAGCAGCCTCAGGGGCACCCAGCCC.

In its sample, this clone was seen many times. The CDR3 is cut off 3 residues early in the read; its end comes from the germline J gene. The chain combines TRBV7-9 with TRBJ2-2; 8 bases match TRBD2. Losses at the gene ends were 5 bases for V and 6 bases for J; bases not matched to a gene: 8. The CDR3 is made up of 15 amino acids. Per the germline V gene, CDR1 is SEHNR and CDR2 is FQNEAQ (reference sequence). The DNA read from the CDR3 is TGTGCCAGCAGCGTTAGGACTAGCAATGCCGGGGAG. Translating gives CASSVRTSNAGE. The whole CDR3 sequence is CASSVRTSNAGELFF.

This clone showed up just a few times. This CDR3 is CSARDWGPQNSPLFF. CDR3 DNA, as far as it was read: TGCAGTGCTAGAGATTGGGGGCCGCAGAATTCACCA. The V and J genes are TRBV20-1 and TRBJ1-4; maybe TRBD1 (6 bases). From the germline J gene comes the end of the CDR3, since the read stops 3 residues before it. Germline loops: CDR1 DFQATT, CDR2 SNEGSKA (reference sequence). The CDR3 has 15 residues.

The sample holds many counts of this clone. CDR3 bases read: TGTGCCAGCTCGTGGAGAAGGGATGAAAAA. Amino acids: CASSWRRDEK. The CDR3, in full, reads CASSWRRDEKLFF. This chain connects TRBV19 to TRBJ1-4; D ambiguous. The CDR3 end lies 3 residues beyond the end of the read and is filled in from the germline J gene. The ends were cut back, 9 bases at V and 6 bases at J, with 14 bases in the middle. CDR1 is LNHDA and CDR2 is SQIVND in the germline V gene (reference sequence). CDR3 size: 13 residues.

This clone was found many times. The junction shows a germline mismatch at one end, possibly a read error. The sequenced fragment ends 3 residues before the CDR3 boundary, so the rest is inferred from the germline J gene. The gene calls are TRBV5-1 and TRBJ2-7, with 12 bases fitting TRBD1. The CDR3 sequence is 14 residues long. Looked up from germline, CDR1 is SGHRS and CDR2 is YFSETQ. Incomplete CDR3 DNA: TGCGCCAGCAGGTTGGGACAGGGGGCGGGCGAG. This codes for CASRLGQGAGE. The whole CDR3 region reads CASRLGQGAGEQYF.

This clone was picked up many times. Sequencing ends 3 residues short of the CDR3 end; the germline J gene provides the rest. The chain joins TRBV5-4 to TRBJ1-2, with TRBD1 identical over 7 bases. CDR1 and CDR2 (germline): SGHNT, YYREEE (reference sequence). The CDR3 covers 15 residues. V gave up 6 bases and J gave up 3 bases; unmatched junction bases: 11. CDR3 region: CASKEVAGGDYGYTF. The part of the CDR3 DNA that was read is TGTGCCAGCAAAGAGGTGGCAGGGGGTGACTATGGC.

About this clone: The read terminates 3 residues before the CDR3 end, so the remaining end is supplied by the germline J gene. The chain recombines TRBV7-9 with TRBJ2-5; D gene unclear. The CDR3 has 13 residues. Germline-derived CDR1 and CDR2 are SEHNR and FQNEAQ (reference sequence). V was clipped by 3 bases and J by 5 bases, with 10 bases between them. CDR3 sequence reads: CASSFLQRETQYF. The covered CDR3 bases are TGTGCCAGCAGCTTCCTACAGAGGGAGACC.

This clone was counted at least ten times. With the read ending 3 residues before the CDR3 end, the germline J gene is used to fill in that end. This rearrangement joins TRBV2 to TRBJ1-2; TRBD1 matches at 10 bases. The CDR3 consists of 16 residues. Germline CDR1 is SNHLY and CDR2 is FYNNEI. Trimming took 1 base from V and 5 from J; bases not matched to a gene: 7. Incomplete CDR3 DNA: TGTGCCAGCAGTGAAGTTGCGACAGGGGGCCGGTATGGC. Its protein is CASSEVATGGRYG. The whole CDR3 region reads CASSEVATGGRYGYTF.